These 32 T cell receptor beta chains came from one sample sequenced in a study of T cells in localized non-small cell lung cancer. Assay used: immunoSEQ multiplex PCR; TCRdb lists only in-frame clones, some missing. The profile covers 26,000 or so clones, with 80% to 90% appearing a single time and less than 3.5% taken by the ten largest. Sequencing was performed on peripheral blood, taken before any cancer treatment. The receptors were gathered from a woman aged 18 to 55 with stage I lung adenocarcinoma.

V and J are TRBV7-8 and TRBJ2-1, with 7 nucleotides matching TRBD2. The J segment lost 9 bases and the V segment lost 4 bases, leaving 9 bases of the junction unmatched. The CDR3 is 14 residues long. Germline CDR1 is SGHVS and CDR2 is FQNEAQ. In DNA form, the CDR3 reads TGTGCCAGCAGCTCCCTGGCGGGAGCAGGTGAGCAGTTCTTC. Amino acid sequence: CASSSLAGAGEQFF.

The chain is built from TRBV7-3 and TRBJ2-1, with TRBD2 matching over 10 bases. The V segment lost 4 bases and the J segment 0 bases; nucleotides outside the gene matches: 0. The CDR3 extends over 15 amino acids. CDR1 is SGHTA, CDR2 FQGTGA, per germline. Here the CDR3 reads CASSWTSGSYNEQFF. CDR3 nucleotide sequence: TGTGCCAGCAGCTGGACTAGCGGCTCCTACAATGAGCAGTTCTTC.

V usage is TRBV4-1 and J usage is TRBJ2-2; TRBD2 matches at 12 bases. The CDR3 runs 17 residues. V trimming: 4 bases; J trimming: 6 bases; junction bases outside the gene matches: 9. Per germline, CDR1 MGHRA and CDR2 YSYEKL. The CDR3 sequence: CASSLGLAGSRAGELFF. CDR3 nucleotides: TGCGCCAGCAGCCTTGGACTAGCGGGGAGTAGAGCCGGGGAGCTGTTTTTT.

In DNA form, the CDR3 reads TGTGCCAGCATTTTCTCTCCGACTAGCGGGAGCCCAGATACGCAGTATTTT. Protein product: CASIFSPTSGSPDTQYF. The chain combines TRBV2 with TRBJ2-3; 12 bases fit TRBD2. Germline V gene lookup returns CDR1 SNHLY and CDR2 FYNNEI. J was trimmed by 4 bases and V by 7 bases; bases with no gene match: 12. This CDR3 spans 17 amino acids.

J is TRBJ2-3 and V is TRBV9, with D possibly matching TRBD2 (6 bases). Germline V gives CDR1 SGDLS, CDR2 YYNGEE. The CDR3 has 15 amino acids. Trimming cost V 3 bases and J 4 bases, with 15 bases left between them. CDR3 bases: TGTGCCAGCAGCGAAATCGGGAGATGGGCAGATACGCAGTATTTT. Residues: CASSEIGRWADTQYF.

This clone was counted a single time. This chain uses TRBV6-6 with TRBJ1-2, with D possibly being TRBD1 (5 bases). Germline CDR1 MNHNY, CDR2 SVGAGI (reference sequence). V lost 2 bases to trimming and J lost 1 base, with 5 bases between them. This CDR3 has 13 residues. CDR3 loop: CASSYDSNYGYTF. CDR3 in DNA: TGTGCCAGCAGTTACGACAGTAACTATGGCTACACCTTC.

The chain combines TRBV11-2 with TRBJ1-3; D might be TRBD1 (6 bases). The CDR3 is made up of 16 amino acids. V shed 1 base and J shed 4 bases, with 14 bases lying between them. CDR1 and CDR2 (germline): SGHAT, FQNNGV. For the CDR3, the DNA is TGTGCCAGCAGCTTAGGAGGGGGTTTAATCGGAAACACCATATATTTT. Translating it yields CASSLGGGLIGNTIYF.

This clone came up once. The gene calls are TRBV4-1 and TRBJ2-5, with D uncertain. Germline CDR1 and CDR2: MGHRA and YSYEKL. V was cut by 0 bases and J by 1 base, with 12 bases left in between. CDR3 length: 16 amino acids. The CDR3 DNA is TGCGCCAGCAGCCAAGAAACTCAGGCGTTCCAAGAGACCCAGTACTTC. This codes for CASSQETQAFQETQYF.

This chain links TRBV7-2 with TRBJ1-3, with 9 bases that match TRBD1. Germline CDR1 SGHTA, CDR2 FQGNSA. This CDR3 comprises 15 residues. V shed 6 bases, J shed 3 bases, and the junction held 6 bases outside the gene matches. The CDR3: CASSTQGAGGNTIYF. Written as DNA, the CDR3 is TGTGCCAGCAGTACACAGGGGGCTGGTGGAAACACCATATATTTT.

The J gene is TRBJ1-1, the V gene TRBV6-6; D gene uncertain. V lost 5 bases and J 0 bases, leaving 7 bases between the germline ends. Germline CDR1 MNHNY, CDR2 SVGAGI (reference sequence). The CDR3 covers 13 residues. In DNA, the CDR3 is TGTGCCAGCAGTCCCCTGATGAACACTGAAGCTTTCTTT. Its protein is CASSPLMNTEAFF.

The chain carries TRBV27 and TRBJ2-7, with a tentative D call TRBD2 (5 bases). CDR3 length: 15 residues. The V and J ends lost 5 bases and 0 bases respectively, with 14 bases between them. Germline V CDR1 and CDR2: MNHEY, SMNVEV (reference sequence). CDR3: CASSARRADSYEQYF. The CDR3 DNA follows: TGTGCCAGCAGTGCCCGAAGAGCGGACTCCTACGAGCAGTACTTC.

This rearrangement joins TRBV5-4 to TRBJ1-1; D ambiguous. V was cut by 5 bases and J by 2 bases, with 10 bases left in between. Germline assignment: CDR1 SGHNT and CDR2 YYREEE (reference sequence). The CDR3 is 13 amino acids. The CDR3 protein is CASRTTDNTEAFF. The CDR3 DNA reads TGTGCCAGCAGAACTACAGACAACACTGAAGCTTTCTTT.

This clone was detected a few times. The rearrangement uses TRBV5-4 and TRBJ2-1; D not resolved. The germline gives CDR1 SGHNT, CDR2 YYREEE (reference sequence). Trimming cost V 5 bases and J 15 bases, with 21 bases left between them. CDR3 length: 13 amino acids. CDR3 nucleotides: TGTGCCAGCAGTCTGATGGCCGGAAAATTCCCGTTCTTC. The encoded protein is CASSLMAGKFPFF.

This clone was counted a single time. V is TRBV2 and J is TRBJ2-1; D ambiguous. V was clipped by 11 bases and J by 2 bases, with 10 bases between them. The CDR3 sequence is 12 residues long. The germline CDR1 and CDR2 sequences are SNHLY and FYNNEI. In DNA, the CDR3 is TGTGCCGGCGGAGAACCCTACAATGAGCAGTTCTTC. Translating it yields CAGGEPYNEQFF. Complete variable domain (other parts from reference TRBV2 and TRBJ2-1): EPEVTQTPSHQVTQMGQEVILRCVPISNHLYFYWYRQILGQKVEFLVSFYNNEISEKSEIFDDQFSVERPDGSNFTLKIRSTKLEDSAMYFCAGGEPYNEQFFGPGTRLTVL.

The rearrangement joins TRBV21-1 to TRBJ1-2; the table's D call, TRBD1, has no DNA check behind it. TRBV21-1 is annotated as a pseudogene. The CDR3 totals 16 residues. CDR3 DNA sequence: TGTGCCAGCAGCCCGGACAGATCCCATTTGTTCTATGGCTACACCTTC. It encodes CASSPDRSHLFYGYTF.

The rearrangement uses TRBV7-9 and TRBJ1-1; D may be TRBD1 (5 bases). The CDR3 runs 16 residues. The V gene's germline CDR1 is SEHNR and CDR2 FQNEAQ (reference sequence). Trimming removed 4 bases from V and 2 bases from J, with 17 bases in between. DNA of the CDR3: TGTGCCAGCAGCTATATCCCAGGGACTCCTAACACTGAAGCTTTCTTT. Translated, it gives CASSYIPGTPNTEAFF.

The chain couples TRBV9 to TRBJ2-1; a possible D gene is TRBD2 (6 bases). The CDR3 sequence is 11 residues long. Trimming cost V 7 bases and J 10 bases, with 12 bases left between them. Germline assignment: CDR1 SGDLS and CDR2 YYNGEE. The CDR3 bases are TGTGCCAGCTCCGGCGGGGTGGAGCAGTTCTTC. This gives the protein CASSGGVEQFF.

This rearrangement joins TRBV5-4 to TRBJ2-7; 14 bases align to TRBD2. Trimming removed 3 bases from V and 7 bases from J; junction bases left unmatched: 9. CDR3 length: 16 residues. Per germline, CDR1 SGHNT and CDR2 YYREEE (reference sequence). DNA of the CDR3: TGTGCCAGCAGCTCCATGGGACTAGCGGGAGAACGTGAGCAGTACTTC. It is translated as CASSSMGLAGEREQYF.

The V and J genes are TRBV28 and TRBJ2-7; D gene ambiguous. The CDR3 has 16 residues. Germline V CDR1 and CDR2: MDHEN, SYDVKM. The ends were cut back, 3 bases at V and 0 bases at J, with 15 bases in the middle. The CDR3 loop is CASSFPPPLSSYEQYF. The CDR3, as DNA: TGTGCCAGCAGTTTCCCCCCCCCGCTCAGCTCCTACGAGCAGTACTTC.

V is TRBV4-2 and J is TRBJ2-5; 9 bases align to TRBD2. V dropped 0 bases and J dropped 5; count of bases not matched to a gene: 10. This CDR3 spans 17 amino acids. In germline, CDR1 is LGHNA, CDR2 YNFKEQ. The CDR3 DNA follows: TGTGCCAGCAGCCAAGATGGTACGCGGGAGGGCCGGGAGACCCAGTACTTC. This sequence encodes CASSQDGTREGRETQYF.

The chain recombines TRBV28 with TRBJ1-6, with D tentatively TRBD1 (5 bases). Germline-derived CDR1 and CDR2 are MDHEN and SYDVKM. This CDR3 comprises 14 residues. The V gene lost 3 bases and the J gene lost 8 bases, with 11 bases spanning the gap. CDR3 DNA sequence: TGTGCCAGCAGTTTGCAGGGAGAGTATTCACCCCTCCACTTT. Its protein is CASSLQGEYSPLHF.

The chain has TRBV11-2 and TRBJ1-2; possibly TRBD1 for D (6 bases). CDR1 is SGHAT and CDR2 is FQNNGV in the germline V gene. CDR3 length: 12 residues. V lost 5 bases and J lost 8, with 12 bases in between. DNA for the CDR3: TGTGCCAGCAGCCCGGACAGATTCGGCTACACCTTC. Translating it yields CASSPDRFGYTF.

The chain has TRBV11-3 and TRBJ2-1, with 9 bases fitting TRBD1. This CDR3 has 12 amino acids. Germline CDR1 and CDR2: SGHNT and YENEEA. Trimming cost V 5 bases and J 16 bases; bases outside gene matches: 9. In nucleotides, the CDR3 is TGTGCCAGCAGCACCTCGACAGGGGGAGTATTCTTC. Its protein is CASSTSTGGVFF.

The CDR3 DNA sequence: TGCGCCAGCAAAACCCCCACCGTTACTAGCGGGAAAGAGACCCAGTACTTC. This translates into CASKTPTVTSGKETQYF. This chain uses TRBV10-1 with TRBJ2-5, with 10 positions matching TRBD2. After removal of 7 bases from V and 3 bases from J, the junction contained 14 bases not matched to a gene. The CDR3 runs 17 residues. From germline, CDR1 is WNHNN and CDR2 SYGVQD (reference sequence).

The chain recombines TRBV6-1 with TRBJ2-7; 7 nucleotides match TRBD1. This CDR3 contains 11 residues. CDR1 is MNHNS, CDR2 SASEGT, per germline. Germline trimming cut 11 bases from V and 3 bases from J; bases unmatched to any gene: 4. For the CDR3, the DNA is TGTGCCTCGACAGGGATCTACGAGCAGTACTTC. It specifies CASTGIYEQYF.

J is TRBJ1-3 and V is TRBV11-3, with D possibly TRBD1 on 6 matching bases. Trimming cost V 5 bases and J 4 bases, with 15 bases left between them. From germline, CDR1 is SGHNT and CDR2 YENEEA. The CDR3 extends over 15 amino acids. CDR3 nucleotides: TGTGCCAGCAGCCCGCGAAACAGGGCCGGAAACACCATATATTTT. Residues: CASSPRNRAGNTIYF.

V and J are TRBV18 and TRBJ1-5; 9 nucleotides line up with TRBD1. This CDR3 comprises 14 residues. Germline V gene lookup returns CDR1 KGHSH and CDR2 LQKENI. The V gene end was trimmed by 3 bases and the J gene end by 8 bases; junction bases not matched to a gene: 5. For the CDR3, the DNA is TGTGCCAGCTCACCCACAGGGGGCCTGGAGCCCCAGCATTTT. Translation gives CASSPTGGLEPQHF.

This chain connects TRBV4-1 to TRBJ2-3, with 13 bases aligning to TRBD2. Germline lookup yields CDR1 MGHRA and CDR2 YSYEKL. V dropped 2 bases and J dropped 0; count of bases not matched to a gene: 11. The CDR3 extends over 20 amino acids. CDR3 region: CASSQKGRTSGSISTDTQYF. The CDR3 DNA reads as TGCGCCAGCAGCCAAAAAGGGAGGACTAGCGGGAGTATAAGCACAGATACGCAGTATTTT.

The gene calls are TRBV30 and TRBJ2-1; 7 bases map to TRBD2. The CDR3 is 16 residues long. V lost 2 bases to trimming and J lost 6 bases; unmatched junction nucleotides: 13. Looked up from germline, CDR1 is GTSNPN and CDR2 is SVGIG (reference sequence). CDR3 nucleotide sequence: TGTGCCTGGAGTACATTATTGGGCGGGAGAGCCAATGAGCAGTTCTTC. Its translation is CAWSTLLGGRANEQFF.

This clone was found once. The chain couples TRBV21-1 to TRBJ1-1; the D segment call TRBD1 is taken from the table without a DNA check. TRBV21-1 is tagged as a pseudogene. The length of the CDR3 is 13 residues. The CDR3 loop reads CASSRGTGPIAFF. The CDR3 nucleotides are TGTGCCAGCAGCAGAGGGACAGGTCCAATCGCTTTCTTT.

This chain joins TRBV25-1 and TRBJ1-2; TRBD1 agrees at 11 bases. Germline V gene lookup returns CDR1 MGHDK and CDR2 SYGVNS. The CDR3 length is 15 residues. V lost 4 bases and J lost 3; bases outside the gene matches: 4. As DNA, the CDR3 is TGTGCCAGCAGTGCGACGGGACAGGGGGACTATGGCTACACCTTC. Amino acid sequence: CASSATGQGDYGYTF.

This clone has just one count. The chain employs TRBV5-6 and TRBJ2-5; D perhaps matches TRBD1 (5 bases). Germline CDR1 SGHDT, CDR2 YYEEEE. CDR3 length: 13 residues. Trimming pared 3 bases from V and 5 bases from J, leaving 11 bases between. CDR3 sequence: CASSSGLLETQYF. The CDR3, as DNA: TGTGCCAGCAGCTCAGGGTTGCTGGAGACCCAGTACTTC.